The 14 T cell receptor beta chains given below trace back to one sample, sequenced in a study of Ad26.COV2.S vaccination and SARS-CoV-2 variants. Treatment noted: approximately 18 received Ad26.COV2.S at low or high dose, single or two shots; about 5 received placebo; per-sample allocation not given. At day 63 after the first vaccine or placebo injection, samples were drawn. Generated by immunoSEQ multiplex PCR, the TCRdb table keeps only in-frame clones and is missing some. This table holds about 440,000 clones, around 90% found once. This specimen consisted of peripheral blood, obtained in a trial of Ad26.COV2.S vaccine versus placebo. The receptors here all came from a person between 18 and 65 years old who received the Ad26.COV2.S COVID-19 vaccine or a placebo.

The chain combines TRBV6-2 or TRBV6-3 with TRBJ2-7, with 9 bases lining up with TRBD2. CDR1 MNHEY and CDR2 SVGEGT come from the germline V gene. The V and J ends lost 2 bases and 3 bases, in that order; junction bases with no gene match: 17. The CDR3 is 19 residues long. The chain's CDR3 is CASSYPSPTRGSGSYEQYF. CDR3 nucleotides: TGTGCCAGCAGTTACCCCTCTCCCACCCGGGGTAGCGGGAGCTACGAGCAGTACTTC.

The chain couples TRBV6-5 to TRBJ2-1, with 11 positions matching TRBD2. The CDR3 sequence is 15 residues long. V trimming: 6 bases; J trimming: 6 bases; junction bases outside the gene matches: 7. Germline loops: CDR1 MNHEY, CDR2 SVGAGI. The CDR3 nucleotides are TGTGCCAGCAGCCTCACTAGCGGGAGCCCCAATGAGCAGTTCTTC. Its protein is CASSLTSGSPNEQFF.

This chain links TRBV5-1 with TRBJ1-4, with D perhaps matching TRBD1 (6 bases). The germline V and J ends were trimmed by 6 bases and 0 bases, with 9 bases remaining between them. Germline CDR1 reads SGHRS; CDR2 reads YFSETQ. The CDR3 length is 14 residues. The CDR3 DNA sequence: TGCGCCAGCACCACAGGGTCAACTAATGAAAAACTGTTTTTT. Translating gives CASTTGSTNEKLFF.

J is TRBJ2-1 and V is TRBV4-2; 11 nucleotides align to TRBD1. Germline V lookup: CDR1 LGHNA, CDR2 YNFKEQ. The trim removed 1 base at V and 7 bases at J, leaving 6 bases unmatched. The CDR3 loop spans 16 amino acids. The DNA for the CDR3 is TGTGCCAGCAGCCAAGCGGGACAGGGGGGTCGGAATGAGCAGTTCTTC. As protein: CASSQAGQGGRNEQFF.

The chain couples TRBV3-1 (or the pseudogene TRBV3-2) to TRBJ2-7; possible D gene TRBD1, 5 bases. This CDR3 comprises 15 residues. The V gene lost 0 bases and the J gene lost 3 bases, with 12 bases spanning the gap. Germline V lookup: CDR1 LGHDT, CDR2 YNNKEL (reference sequence). CDR3 loop: CASSQEGHQDYEQYF. The DNA for the CDR3 is TGTGCCAGCAGCCAAGAAGGACATCAAGACTACGAGCAGTACTTC.

For this clone: The sample has other DNA sequences that encode this CDR3 too. The chain recombines TRBV19 with TRBJ2-1; the D is unclear. Trimming took 5 bases from V and 0 from J, leaving 5 bases between them. This CDR3 has 13 residues. CDR1 and CDR2 (germline): LNHDA, SQIVND (reference sequence). CDR3 sequence: CASSPSSYNEQFF. DNA for the CDR3: TGTGCCAGTAGTCCGAGCTCCTACAATGAGCAGTTCTTC.

The table lists this clone with a few counts. The genes are TRBV7-8 and TRBJ2-7; D not certain. The germline V gene has CDR1 SGHVS and CDR2 FQNEAQ. The CDR3 extends over 12 amino acids. Trimming took off 3 bases at V and 0 bases at J, with 3 bases between the two ends. The chain's CDR3 is CASSLVSYEQYF. In DNA form, the CDR3 reads TGTGCCAGCAGCTTGGTCTCCTACGAGCAGTACTTC.

The table lists this clone with a count of one. The genes are TRBV11-3 and TRBJ2-6, with D perhaps being TRBD1 or TRBD2 (5 bases each). Germline V CDR1 and CDR2: SGHNT, YENEEA. CDR3 length: 17 residues. Trimming left V 6 bases short and J 2 bases short, with 17 bases between. This chain's CDR3 is CASSNNRWGTGANVLTF. As DNA, the CDR3 is TGTGCCAGCAGTAATAATAGATGGGGGACTGGGGCCAACGTCCTGACTTTC.

This chain uses TRBV27 with TRBJ2-3; tentatively, D is TRBD1 or TRBD2 (6 bases each). CDR1 is MNHEY and CDR2 is SMNVEV in the germline V gene (reference sequence). Trimming took 4 bases from V and 2 from J, leaving 16 bases between them. The CDR3 contains 16 residues. The CDR3 region is CASSSQGGRYTDTQYF. DNA of the CDR3: TGTGCCAGCAGTTCACAGGGTGGGAGGTACACAGATACGCAGTATTTT.

The chain is built from TRBV6-5 and TRBJ1-1, with a possible D match to TRBD1 (5 bases). CDR1 MNHEY and CDR2 SVGAGI come from the germline V gene. This CDR3 has 16 amino acids. Trimming left V 4 bases short and J 4 bases short, with 19 bases between. CDR3 sequence reads: CASSSPRVGSGTEAFF. CDR3 nucleotide sequence: TGTGCCAGCAGTTCCCCCAGGGTTGGTTCGGGCACTGAAGCTTTCTTT.

This clone showed up just a few times. V is TRBV6-4 and J is TRBJ2-2; TRBD1 is a possible D gene (5 bases). CDR1 and CDR2 (germline): MRHNA, SNTAGT. Trimming removed 0 bases at V and 4 bases at J, with 12 bases between. This CDR3 comprises 16 residues. The CDR3 coding sequence is TGTGCCAGCAGTGACTCATCCCAGGGAAGCACCGGGGAGCTGTTTTTT. Its translation is CASSDSSQGSTGELFF.

V usage is TRBV19 and J usage is TRBJ1-5; 9 bases are a match to TRBD1. The germline CDR1 and CDR2 sequences are LNHDA and SQIVND (reference sequence). The CDR3 sequence is 14 residues long. V shed 10 bases, J shed 0 bases, and the junction held 4 bases outside the gene matches. CDR3 sequence reads: CATGTGFSNQPQHF. The DNA for the CDR3 is TGTGCCACCGGGACAGGGTTTAGCAATCAGCCCCAGCATTTT. Full variable domain (missing parts from reference TRBV19 and TRBJ1-5): DGGITQSPKYLFRKEGQNVTLSCEQNLNHDAMYWYRQDPGQGLRLIYYSQIVNDFQKGDIAEGYSVSREKKESFPLTVTSAQKNPTAFYLCATGTGFSNQPQHFGDGTRLSIL.

The chain carries TRBV28 and TRBJ2-7, with D tentatively TRBD2 (6 bases). Per the germline V gene, CDR1 is MDHEN and CDR2 is SYDVKM. The CDR3 is made up of 12 amino acids. V gave up 3 bases and J gave up 5 bases, with 8 bases separating them. The CDR3 nucleotides are TGTGCCAGCAGTTTGGGAGGACACGAGCAGTACTTC. This translates into CASSLGGHEQYF.

The V and J genes are TRBV5-6 and TRBJ1-2; TRBD1 matches at 8 bases. The CDR3 is 12 amino acids. CDR1 and CDR2 (germline): SGHDT, YYEEEE. V gave up 7 bases and J gave up 4 bases; unmatched junction bases: 3. This chain's CDR3 is CASAGQAYGYTF. CDR3 nucleotide sequence: TGTGCCAGCGCGGGACAGGCCTATGGCTACACCTTC.